One sample yielded the 16 T cell receptor beta chains listed below, sequenced in a study of low-dose radiotherapy and immunotherapy resistance in tumors. Priming of first-strand cDNA relied on TRAV- and TRBV-specific primers (covering alpha and beta chains). With a V-primer adapter and a constant-region primer, TCRs were amplified for approximately 20 PCR cycles. TCRdb independently ran MiXCR on the reads; one entry per CDR3 protein. This table holds approximately 11,000 distinct CDR3 sequences, approximately 55% found once. The source of these receptors is a human donor with advanced metastatic prostate, ovarian, gallbladder or colorectal cancer (not recorded which). This table probably holds off-target reads from a library built for another chain.

The chain links TRBV12-3 or TRBV12-4 to TRBJ2-7, with D uncertain. Trimming left V 3 bases short and J 3 bases short, with 9 bases between. This CDR3 contains 13 residues. The CDR3: CASSLGKVYEQYF. The CDR3 region has the DNA TGTGCCAGCAGTTTGGGCAAGGTCTACGAGCAGTACTTC.

This clonotype was recorded a few times. The chain is built from TRBV10-3 and TRBJ2-1; TRBD2 is a possible D gene (5 bases). The V gene's germline CDR1 is ENHRY and CDR2 SYGVKD. V lost 6 bases to trimming and J lost 0 bases, with 9 bases between them. The CDR3 has 14 residues. DNA for the CDR3: TGTGCCATCAGCCAAGAGGGCTCCTACAATGAGCAGTTCTTC. Its translation: CAISQEGSYNEQFF.

This clonotype turned up a few times. The DNA for the CDR3 is TGTGCCAGCAGCCAAGATACGAAAACGACCTACAATGAGCAGTTCTTC. Translation gives CASSQDTKTTYNEQFF. The V gene is TRBV4-2, the J gene TRBJ2-1, with unresolved D. V was clipped by 0 bases and J by 2 bases, with 11 bases between them. CDR3 length equals 16 residues. Germline loops: CDR1 LGHNA, CDR2 YNFKEQ.

The V call is TRBV28, the J call TRBJ2-5, with TRBD1 matching 10 bases. The V gene end was trimmed by 5 bases and the J gene end by 5 bases; junction bases not matched to a gene: 8. Germline V gene lookup returns CDR1 MDHEN and CDR2 SYDVKM. CDR3 length: 15 residues. The CDR3 coding sequence is TGTGCCAGCAGTCTGCCGGGACAGGGGTGGGAGACCCAGTACTTC. Protein: CASSLPGQGWETQYF.

The rearrangement links TRBV18 to TRBJ2-7; 9 bases align to TRBD1. This CDR3 contains 14 residues. The J segment lost 6 bases and the V segment lost 3 bases, leaving 6 bases of the junction unmatched. Per the germline V gene, CDR1 is KGHSH and CDR2 is LQKENI. In DNA form, the CDR3 reads TGTGCCAGCTCACCGGACAGGGGTGTCGTCGAGCAGTACTTC. Translation: CASSPDRGVVEQYF.

The rearrangement joins TRBV7-8 to TRBJ2-2; 9 bases align to TRBD1. This CDR3 is built from 15 residues. Trimming removed 4 bases from V and 9 bases from J; junction bases left unmatched: 9. Per the germline V gene, CDR1 is SGHVS and CDR2 is FQNEAQ. This CDR3 is CASSSTGGTARELFF. DNA of the CDR3: TGTGCCAGCAGCTCGACAGGGGGGACAGCCCGGGAGCTGTTTTTT.

V usage is TRBV12-3 or TRBV12-4 and J usage is TRBJ2-3, with D hard to call. The CDR3 sequence is 12 residues long. V gave up 6 bases and J gave up 2 bases, with 6 bases separating them. The chain's CDR3 is CASRPNTDTQYF. The CDR3 region has the DNA TGTGCCAGCAGACCGAACACAGATACGCAGTATTTT.

This clonotype has more than one count but fewer than ten. This chain joins TRBV4-1 and TRBJ2-7, with D perhaps TRBD2 (5 bases). The germline V gene has CDR1 MGHRA and CDR2 YSYEKL. The CDR3 consists of 15 residues. With 0 bases removed from V and 3 bases from J, the gap between germline ends came to 12 bases. The CDR3 region has the DNA TGCGCCAGCAGCCAAGATCCGGGTGGACTCTACGAGCAGTACTTC. Translated: CASSQDPGGLYEQYF.

V and J are TRBV20-1 and TRBJ2-4; TRBD2 might be the D (5 bases). CDR1 and CDR2 (germline): DFQATT, SNEGSKA (reference sequence). V lost 6 bases and J lost 3, with 21 bases in between. The CDR3 runs to 16 residues. CDR3 DNA: TGCAGTGCGTCGCCCTTGGCCGGAGGAGGCAAAAACATTCAGTACTTC. It specifies CSASPLAGGGKNIQYF.

V gene TRBV20-1 combines with J gene TRBJ1-1, with a tentative D call TRBD1 (5 bases). This CDR3 is built from 12 residues. The germline V and J ends were trimmed by 3 bases and 4 bases, with 9 bases remaining between them. In germline, CDR1 is DFQATT, CDR2 SNEGSKA (reference sequence). The chain's CDR3 is CSASRGATEAFF. The CDR3 nucleotides read TGCAGTGCTAGCCGTGGGGCCACTGAAGCTTTCTTT.

The J gene is TRBJ1-5, the V gene TRBV2, with TRBD1 as a possible D gene (5 bases). CDR1 and CDR2 (germline): SNHLY, FYNNEI. The CDR3 consists of 15 residues. Trimming shortened V by 5 bases and J by 6 bases, and 17 bases separated the two germline ends. DNA of the CDR3: TGTGCCAGCAGTTCCGACTCAGGGTCAAGTCAGCCCCAGCATTTT. Translating gives CASSSDSGSSQPQHF.

V gene TRBV7-2 combines with J gene TRBJ2-7; TRBD2 matches 14 bases. The CDR3 runs 16 residues. The trim removed 3 bases at V and 3 bases at J, leaving 4 bases unmatched. Germline-derived CDR1 and CDR2 are SGHTA and FQGNSA. The CDR3 nucleotides read TGTGCCAGCAGCTTGGGACTAGCGGGGGCCTACTACGAGCAGTACTTC. Amino acid sequence: CASSLGLAGAYYEQYF.

CDR3 sequence (DNA): TGCAGTGCTAGGGCAGCAGGGGCAACTAATGAAAAACTGTTTTTT. It specifies CSARAAGATNEKLFF. The V gene is TRBV20-1, the J gene TRBJ1-4; D may be TRBD1 (6 bases). Germline V gives CDR1 DFQATT, CDR2 SNEGSKA (reference sequence). The V and J ends lost 3 bases and 0 bases respectively, with 11 bases between them. The CDR3 totals 15 residues.

The V call is TRBV5-1, the J call TRBJ1-1; possibly TRBD1 for D (5 bases). V was cut by 0 bases and J by 4 bases, with 10 bases left in between. Per the germline V gene, CDR1 is SGHRS and CDR2 is YFSETQ. There are 14 residues in the CDR3. CDR3 in DNA: TGCGCCAGCAGCTTGGTGGGGACCGCCACTGAAGCTTTCTTT. It is translated as CASSLVGTATEAFF.

This chain uses TRBV7-3 with TRBJ2-1, with D perhaps TRBD1 or TRBD2 (5 bases each). The ends were cut back, 5 bases at V and 2 bases at J, with 13 bases in the middle. Germline CDR1 reads SGHTA; CDR2 reads FQGTGA. This CDR3 is built from 15 residues. CDR3 nucleotide sequence: TGTGCCAGCAGCCCAGCCGGGACGACCTACAATGAGCAGTTCTTC. It codes for CASSPAGTTYNEQFF.

There are a few counts of this clonotype. The V gene is TRBV5-4, the J gene TRBJ2-5; 14 nucleotides agree with TRBD2. The germline V gene encodes CDR1 SGHNT and CDR2 YYREEE (reference sequence). The trim removed 4 bases at V and 1 base at J, leaving 3 bases unmatched. The CDR3 is 16 amino acids. CDR3 nucleotides: TGTGCCAGCAGCGCCGGGACTAGCGGGGGCCAAGAGACCCAGTACTTC. Its protein is CASSAGTSGGQETQYF. The whole variable domain, filled in from reference TRBV5-4 and TRBJ2-5, reads ETGVTQSPTHLIKTRGQQVTLRCSSQSGHNTVSWYQQALGQGPQFIFQYYREEENGRGNFPPRFSGLQFPNYSSELNVNALELDDSALYLCASSAGTSGGQETQYFGPGTRLLVL.